This entry lists 9 T cell receptor beta chains sequenced from one sample in a study of T cell responses to AZD1222 COVID-19 vaccine. Measured with immunoSEQ multiplex PCR; TCRdb has only the in-frame clones, and not every one. The table lists nearly 55,000 clones, around 89% of them singletons, with around 13% in the top ten. The sample here was peripheral blood, taken 28 days after the second AZD1222 dose. Receptor source: an adult who received the AZD1222 COVID-19 vaccine.

The count of this clone is one. V usage is TRBV4-2 and J usage is TRBJ2-5, with a possible D match to TRBD1 (5 bases). CDR1 and CDR2 (germline): LGHNA, YNFKEQ. Trimming took off 2 bases at V and 5 bases at J, with 15 bases between the two ends. This CDR3 is built from 15 residues. CDR3 DNA: TGTGCCAGCAGCCAATCCGCAGGGCCCGGGGAGACCCAGTACTTC. Its translation: CASSQSAGPGETQYF.

The chain combines TRBV4-2 with TRBJ2-1, with TRBD2 matching over 10 bases. The V gene end was trimmed by 1 base and the J gene end by 5 bases; junction bases not matched to a gene: 8. CDR3 length: 17 residues. Per the germline V gene, CDR1 is LGHNA and CDR2 is YNFKEQ. The chain's CDR3 is CASSQVHPSGRHNEQFF. The CDR3 DNA is TGTGCCAGCAGCCAAGTCCACCCTAGCGGGAGACACAATGAGCAGTTCTTC.

V usage is TRBV3-1 (or the pseudogene TRBV3-2) and J usage is TRBJ1-1; D may be TRBD1 (6 bases). Germline V gene data show CDR1 as LGHDT and CDR2 as YNNKEL (reference sequence). The CDR3 sequence is 15 residues long. V shed 5 bases and J shed 1 base, with 14 bases lying between them. In nucleotides, the CDR3 is TGTGCCAGCAGCTTCCTGCTAGGGGGGAACACTGAAGCTTTCTTT. Translation: CASSFLLGGNTEAFF.

The sample holds one count of this clone. The J gene is TRBJ2-5, the V gene TRBV13, with D tentatively TRBD2 (6 bases). CDR3 length equals 14 residues. Germline V CDR1 and CDR2: PRHDT, FYEKMQ (reference sequence). Trimming removed 5 bases from V and 5 bases from J, with 15 bases in between. CDR3 sequence: CASSPRGSGETQYF. The CDR3 nucleotides read TGTGCCAGCAGCCCTCGGGGGAGTGGGGAGACCCAGTACTTC.

The chain has TRBV19 and TRBJ2-5; 7 bases are a match to TRBD1. V shed 10 bases and J 1 base; nucleotides not matched to a gene: 12. This CDR3 spans 15 amino acids. Germline CDR1 reads LNHDA; CDR2 reads SQIVND (reference sequence). The CDR3 loop reads CATSQRGQTQETQYF. CDR3 nucleotides: TGTGCCACCTCTCAAAGGGGGCAGACCCAAGAGACCCAGTACTTC. The complete variable domain, with remaining parts taken from reference TRBV19 and TRBJ2-5, reads DGGITQSPKYLFRKEGQNVTLSCEQNLNHDAMYWYRQDPGQGLRLIYYSQIVNDFQKGDIAEGYSVSREKKESFPLTVTSAQKNPTAFYLCATSQRGQTQETQYFGPGTRLLVL.

The chain has TRBV30 and TRBJ1-5, with D unresolved. The CDR3 length is 14 residues. Germline V gene data show CDR1 as GTSNPN and CDR2 as SVGIG (reference sequence). V lost 1 base to trimming and J lost 0 bases, with 7 bases between them. For the CDR3, the DNA is TGTGCCTGGAGTGGAGGCTATAGCAATCAGCCCCAGCATTTT. It specifies CAWSGGYSNQPQHF.

The rearrangement links TRBV5-1 to TRBJ1-1; 7 bases line up with TRBD1. Germline CDR1 is SGHRS and CDR2 is YFSETQ. This CDR3 is 14 amino acids long. Unmatched junction bases numbered 3, after V lost 0 bases and J lost 4 bases. The CDR3 sequence is CASSLDRGGTEAFF. In DNA, the CDR3 is TGCGCCAGCAGCTTGGACAGGGGAGGCACTGAAGCTTTCTTT.

The chain links TRBV30 to TRBJ2-3, with unresolved D. The CDR3 extends over 13 amino acids. Germline assignment: CDR1 GTSNPN and CDR2 SVGIG (reference sequence). Trimming stripped 8 bases from V and 3 bases from J, with 15 bases between. CDR3 in amino acids: CAGTTFTTDTQYF. CDR3 DNA: TGTGCCGGAACCACCTTCACTACAGATACGCAGTATTTT.

The gene calls are TRBV19 and TRBJ1-5; 10 positions match TRBD1. The V gene's germline CDR1 is LNHDA and CDR2 SQIVND (reference sequence). Trimming removed 1 base from V and 7 bases from J; junction bases left unmatched: 7. This CDR3 contains 16 residues. The CDR3: CASSIALGTGEQPQHF. CDR3 DNA: TGTGCCAGTAGTATAGCCTTAGGGACAGGGGAACAGCCCCAGCATTTT.